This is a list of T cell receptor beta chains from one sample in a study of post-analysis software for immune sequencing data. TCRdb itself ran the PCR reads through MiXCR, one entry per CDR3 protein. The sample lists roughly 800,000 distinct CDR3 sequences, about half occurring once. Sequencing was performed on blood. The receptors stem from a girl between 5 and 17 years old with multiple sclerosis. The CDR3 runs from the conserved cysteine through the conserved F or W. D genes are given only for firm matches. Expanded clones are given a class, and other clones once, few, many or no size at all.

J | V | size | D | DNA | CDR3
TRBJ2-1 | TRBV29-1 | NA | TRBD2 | TGCAGCGTTGGACTAGCGGGACGCTACAATGAGCAGTTCTTC | CSVGLAGRYNEQFF
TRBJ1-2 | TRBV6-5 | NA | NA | TGTGCCAGCAGTTACTCTTACGATGATGACTATGGCTACACCTTC | CASSYSYDDDYGYTF
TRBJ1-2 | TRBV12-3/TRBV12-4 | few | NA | TGTGCCACTCGGGACCGAAACTATGGCTACACCTTC | CATRDRNYGYTF
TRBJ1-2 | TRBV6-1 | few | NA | TGTGCCAGCAGTGTAATGTTGCGGAAATTTTCCGGCTACACCTTC | CASSVMLRKFSGYTF
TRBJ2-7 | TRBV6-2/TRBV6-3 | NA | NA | TGTGCCAGCAGACCCCCTTGGCGGGGGCCGATTTACGAGCAGTACTTC | CASRPPWRGPIYEQYF
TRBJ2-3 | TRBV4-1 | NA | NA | TGCGCCAGCAGCCAAGACCATGGCACAGATACGCGGTATTTT | CASSQDHGTDTRYF
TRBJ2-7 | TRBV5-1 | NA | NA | TGCGCCAGCAGCTTGGATTCAGGGCAGGTATACGAGCAGTACTTC | CASSLDSGQVYEQYF
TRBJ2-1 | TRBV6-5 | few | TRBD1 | TGTGCCAGCAGTTTCCCTGGGACAGCCTCGGTCGAGCAGTTCTTC | CASSFPGTASVEQFF
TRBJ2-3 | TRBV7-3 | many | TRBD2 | TGTGCCAGCAGCCCGGGGGGTGGAGATACGCAGTATTTT | CASSPGGGDTQYF
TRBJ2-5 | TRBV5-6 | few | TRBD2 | TGTGCCAGCAGCTCGACTAGCGACGAGACCCAGTACTTC | CASSSTSDETQYF
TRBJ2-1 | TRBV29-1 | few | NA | TGCAGCGTCTTCAGCGGAAGCTCCTACAATGAGCAGTTCTTC | CSVFSGSSYNEQFF
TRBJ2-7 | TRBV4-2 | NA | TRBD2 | TGTGCCAGCAGCCAAGGACGGGAGGGCCGCAGCGAGCAGTACTTC | CASSQGREGRSEQYF
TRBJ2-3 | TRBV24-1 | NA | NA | TGTGCCACCAGTGATCCCGGTCTGGATACGCAGTATTTT | CATSDPGLDTQYF
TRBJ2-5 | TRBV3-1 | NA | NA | TGTGCTACCACCGTGGGGGAGGCGGAGACCCAGTACTTC | CATTVGEAETQYF
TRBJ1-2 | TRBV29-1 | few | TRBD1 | TGCAGCGTTGCGACAGGGATTCTAGCTAACTATGGCTACACCTTC | CSVATGILANYGYTF
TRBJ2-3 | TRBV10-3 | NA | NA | TGTGCCATCAGGCAAGATGGGACTGAACACACAGATACGCGGTATTTT | CAIRQDGTEHTDTRYF
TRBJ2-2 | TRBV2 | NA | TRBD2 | TGTGCCAGCAGGGGACTAGCGAGCACCGGGGAGCTGTTTTTT | CASRGLASTGELFF
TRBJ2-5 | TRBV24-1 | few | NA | TGTGCCACCAGTGATCGACAGGTAGCCAAAAAGACCCAGTACTTC | CATSDRQVAKKTQYF
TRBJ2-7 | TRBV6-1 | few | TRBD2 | TGTGCCAGCAGTGAATCCCGACTAGCGGTTGGCTACGAGCAGTACTTC | CASSESRLAVGYEQYF
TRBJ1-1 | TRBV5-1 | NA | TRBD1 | TGCGCCAGCAGCTTCGCGGACAGGGAACTTGAAGCTTTCTTT | CASSFADRELEAFF
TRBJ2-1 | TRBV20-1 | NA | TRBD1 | TGCAGTGCTAGAAAGCAGACAGGGACGGGTGAGCAGTTCTTC | CSARKQTGTGEQFF
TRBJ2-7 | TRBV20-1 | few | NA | TGCAGTGCCAATGGGGCGGGACAGTACGAGCAGTACTTC | CSANGAGQYEQYF
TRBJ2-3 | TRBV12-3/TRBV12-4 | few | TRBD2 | TGTGCCAGCAGGTGGACGGGGGGAACAGATACGCAGTATTTT | CASRWTGGTDTQYF
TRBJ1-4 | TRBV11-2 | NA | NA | TGTGCCAGCAGCCATGGCCGGGACGGAGAAAAACTGTTTTTT | CASSHGRDGEKLFF
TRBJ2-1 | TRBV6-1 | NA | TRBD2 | TGTGCCAGCACCGGACTAGGAGGTGAGCAGTTCTTC | CASTGLGGEQFF
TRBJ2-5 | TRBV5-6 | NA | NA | TGTGCCAGCAGCTTCCCCTCCCGAGGAGAAGAGACCCAGTACTTC | CASSFPSRGEETQYF
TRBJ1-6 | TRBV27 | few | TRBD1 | TGTGCCAGCAGTCGCAGGGGGAGCTCCTATAATTCACCCCTCCACTTT | CASSRRGSSYNSPLHF
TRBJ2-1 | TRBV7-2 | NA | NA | TGTGCCAGCAGCCCCGGGGCCGGGTACAATGAGCAGTTCTTC | CASSPGAGYNEQFF
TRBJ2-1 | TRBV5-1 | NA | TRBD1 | TGCGCCAGCAGCTTGCCGTCAGGGGGTTTCGATGAGCAGTTCTTC | CASSLPSGGFDEQFF
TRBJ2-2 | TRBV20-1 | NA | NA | TGCAGTGCTAGTGACGGGAGTTCGACCGGGGAGCTGTTTTTT | CSASDGSSTGELFF
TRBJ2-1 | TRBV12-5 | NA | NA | TGTGCTAGTGGTTTGGTCGGGGACGACGATGAGCAGTTCTTC | CASGLVGDDDEQFF
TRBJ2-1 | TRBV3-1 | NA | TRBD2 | TGTGCCAGCAGGGGATATAGCGGGAGTACCTACGAGCAGTTCTTC | CASRGYSGSTYEQFF
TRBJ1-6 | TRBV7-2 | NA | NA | TGTGCCAGCAGGGGATCAGGGAGTCGTTCATCCCTCCACTTT | CASRGSGSRSSLHF
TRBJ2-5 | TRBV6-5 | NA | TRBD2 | TGTGCCAGCAGTTCACTCGTTCCGGGACTAGCGGAGACCCAGTACTTC | CASSSLVPGLAETQYF
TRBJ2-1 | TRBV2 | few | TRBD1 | TGTGCCAGCAGGGCAGGGGGCAAGGAGCAGTTCTTC | CASRAGGKEQFF
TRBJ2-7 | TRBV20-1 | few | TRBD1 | TGCAGTGCTAGAGATCCCCAGGGGGCTGGCTACGAGCAGTACTTC | CSARDPQGAGYEQYF
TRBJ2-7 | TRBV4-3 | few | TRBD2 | TGCGCCAGCAGCCGTATGTCGACTAGCGGGATCATGGACTACGAGCAGTACTTC | CASSRMSTSGIMDYEQYF
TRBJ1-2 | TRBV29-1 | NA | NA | TGCAGCGCCAAGGGGGTTAATGGCTACACCTTC | CSAKGVNGYTF
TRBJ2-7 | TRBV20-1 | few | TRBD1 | TGCAGTGCACCGACAGGGGACTCCTACGAGCAGTACTTC | CSAPTGDSYEQYF
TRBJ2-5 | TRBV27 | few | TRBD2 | TGTGCCAGCAGTAGACTAGCGGGAGCTTGGGGAGAGACCCAGTACTTC | CASSRLAGAWGETQYF
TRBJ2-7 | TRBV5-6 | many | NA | TGTGCCAGCAGCTACTGGGCTCGGGGGAAGCTCGAGCAGTACTTC | CASSYWARGKLEQYF
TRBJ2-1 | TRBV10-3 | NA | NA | TGTGCCATCAGTGAGAGTAGCGACGGTTACAGTGAGCAGTTCTTC | CAISESSDGYSEQFF
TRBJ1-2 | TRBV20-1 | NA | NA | TGCAGTGCTCCCCCGGACGGGTATCACTATGGCTACACCTTC | CSAPPDGYHYGYTF
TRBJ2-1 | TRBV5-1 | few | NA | TGCGCCAGCAGCCTGGGGTACAATTCGGGCAATGAGCAGTTCTTC | CASSLGYNSGNEQFF
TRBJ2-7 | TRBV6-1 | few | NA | TGTGCCAGCAGTGAAGTTACCTACGAGCAGTACTTC | CASSEVTYEQYF
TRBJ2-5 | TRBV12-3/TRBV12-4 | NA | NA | TGTGCCAGCAGCCACGATACAGGGAAAAAAGAGACCCAGTACTTC | CASSHDTGKKETQYF
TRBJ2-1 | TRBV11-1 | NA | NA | TGTGCCAGCAGCTTAGTGGTAGTCAGCTCCTACAATGAGCAGTTCTTC | CASSLVVVSSYNEQFF
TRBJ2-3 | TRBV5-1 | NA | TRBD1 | TGCGCCAGCACCCGGGACAGCAACACAGATACGCAGTATTTT | CASTRDSNTDTQYF
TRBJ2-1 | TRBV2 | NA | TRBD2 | TGTGCCATCACCGGGACTAGCGGGATTACCGACAATGAGCAGTTCTTC | CAITGTSGITDNEQFF
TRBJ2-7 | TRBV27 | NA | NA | TGTGCCAGCAGCCGGGCAATTCCCTACGAGCAGTACTTC | CASSRAIPYEQYF
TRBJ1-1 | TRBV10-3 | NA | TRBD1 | TGTGCCATCAGCTCTACAGGGGGAGGTGAAGCTTTCTTT | CAISSTGGGEAFF
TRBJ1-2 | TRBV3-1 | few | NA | TGTGCCAGCAGCCAAGTTAGGGGTAGTGGCTACACCTTC | CASSQVRGSGYTF